This T cell receptor beta chain came from a study of OX40 agonist ivuxolimab in advanced cancers. Overall study: Patients got intravenous ivuxolimab at 0.01 to 10 mg/kg every 2 weeks.

Study conclusions and caveats: Expanded clones belonging to CD8+ T cells outnumbered, on average, those of CD4+.

The CDR3 length is 15 residues. After removal of 3 bases from V and 4 bases from J, the junction contained 6 bases not matched to a gene. Germline values: CDR1 SGDLS, CDR2 YYNGEE. With respect to this clone: The antigen is undetermined.

TCRdb's copy holds only in-frame clones and misses some; the assay was immunoSEQ multiplex PCR. The profile shows 60,000 or so clones, around 93% of them singletons. The receptor's source is an adult with an advanced solid tumor such as melanoma, head and neck, liver or kidney cancer. This rearrangement joins TRBV9 to TRBJ2-3; 9 bases agree with TRBD2. The starting material was CD4+ or CD8+ T cells sorted from blood, obtained in a trial of the OX40 agonist ivuxolimab. The CDR3 bases are TGTGCCAGCAGCGCGGGTAGCGGGGGAGCAGATACGCAGTATTTT. Protein: CASSAGSGGADTQYF.